One and the same sample provided the 2 T cell receptor beta chains below, sequenced in a study of blood T cell repertoires in COVID-19 (dated by TCRdb to 2018 to 2020). Receptors were amplified or captured by the immunoSEQ multiplex PCR assay. Drawn from immuneACCESS, this table holds only the in-frame rearrangements with V and J called that TCRdb kept. Clones are partly lost; checked studies trace under half to an unresolved V gene and leave the rest unexplained. Present in this sample are over 200,000 clones, over 75% of which were seen just once. The top ten clones comprise around 8% of the sample. Sequencing was done on a sample of peripheral blood. The source is a woman of 80 years or more with acute or convalescent COVID-19.

This chain uses TRBV7-2 with TRBJ1-2; a weak D match, TRBD1 (6 bases). V lost 5 bases and J 2 bases, leaving 18 bases between the germline ends. Germline-derived CDR1 and CDR2 are SGHTA and FQGNSA. The CDR3 extends over 16 amino acids. Here the CDR3 DNA reads TGTGCCAGCAGCCAGGGGAGTCTGGGGGCCAACTATGGCTACACCTTC. Protein sequence: CASSQGSLGANYGYTF.

The chain recombines TRBV10-2 with TRBJ2-7; unclear D gene. Germline CDR1 WSHSY, CDR2 SAAADI. V lost 0 bases and J 9 bases, leaving 9 bases between the germline ends. This CDR3 has 12 amino acids. This CDR3 is CASSESTGGQYF. The CDR3, as DNA: TGCGCCAGCAGTGAGTCGACTGGCGGGCAGTACTTC.